What follows are 18 T cell receptor beta chains derived from one specimen sequenced in a study of T cell repertoires in cytomegalovirus infection. No antigen has been identified for these receptors. One entry per CDR3 protein results from TCRdb running MiXCR on the reads. The table includes approximately 600,000 distinct CDR3 sequences, 40% detected once. The starting material was cultured PBMCs, obtained from culture after CMV antigen stimulation. These receptors were collected from a human donor in good health (CMV status not recorded). Some clones in this sample may be carry-over from other donors' samples.

This chain connects TRBV7-6 to TRBJ1-1; the D gene is possibly TRBD1 (5 bases). CDR3 length: 15 amino acids. Per the germline V gene, CDR1 is SGHVS and CDR2 is FNYEAQ. Trimming cost V 5 bases and J 0 bases, with 13 bases left between them. CDR3 bases: TGTGCCAGCAGCAACCCCGGGACGGTGAACACTGAAGCTTTCTTT. It is translated as CASSNPGTVNTEAFF.

This clonotype was recorded only once. V and J are TRBV12-5 and TRBJ2-1; 8 nucleotides agree with TRBD2. The CDR3 has 13 amino acids. V gave up 4 bases and J gave up 7 bases; unmatched junction bases: 3. Germline values: CDR1 LGHNT, CDR2 FRNRAP. CDR3 bases: TGTGCTAGTGGTTCCGGGACTAGAAATGAGCAGTTCTTC. Its protein product is CASGSGTRNEQFF.

In its sample, this clonotype was seen a few times. V and J are TRBV11-2 and TRBJ2-3, with TRBD2 matching over 13 bases. Losses at the gene ends were 3 bases for V and 4 bases for J; bases not matched to a gene: 13. The germline CDR1 and CDR2 sequences are SGHAT and FQNNGV. This CDR3 is 19 amino acids long. CDR3: CASSFGRLAGGSGADTQYF. DNA for the CDR3: TGTGCCAGCAGCTTTGGAAGACTAGCGGGGGGATCCGGCGCAGATACGCAGTATTTT.

V and J are TRBV2 and TRBJ1-1, with 7 bases aligning to TRBD1. CDR3 size: 14 residues. CDR1 SNHLY and CDR2 FYNNEI come from the germline V gene. The junction had 10 bases not matched to a gene; V was cut back by 8 bases and J by 4 bases. The CDR3 DNA is TGTGCCAGCCGCGTAGAACAGGGGATCACTGAAGCTTTCTTT. Its translation is CASRVEQGITEAFF.

The V gene is TRBV19, the J gene TRBJ2-5; 10 positions match TRBD2. V shed 7 bases, J shed 5 bases, and the junction held 10 bases outside the gene matches. This CDR3 has 15 amino acids. The germline CDR1 and CDR2 sequences are LNHDA and SQIVND (reference sequence). The CDR3 loop reads CASTPLAGAGETQYF. The CDR3 DNA reads as TGTGCCAGTACCCCCCTAGCGGGAGCGGGCGAGACCCAGTACTTC.

V is TRBV6-1 and J is TRBJ2-3; 7 bases map to TRBD2. The CDR3 is made up of 15 amino acids. V dropped 1 base and J dropped 3; count of bases not matched to a gene: 4. Looked up from germline, CDR1 is MNHNS and CDR2 is SASEGT. The CDR3 reads CASSEELARTDTQYF. Here the CDR3 DNA reads TGTGCCAGCAGTGAAGAACTAGCGCGAACAGATACGCAGTATTTT.

The CDR3 bases are TGTGCCAGTAGGGTGGCGTACAATCAGCCCCAGCATTTT. This gives the protein CASRVAYNQPQHF. The rearrangement uses TRBV19 and TRBJ1-5; unclear D gene. The CDR3 is made up of 13 amino acids. The germline V and J ends were trimmed by 6 bases and 3 bases, with 9 bases remaining between them. Germline loops: CDR1 LNHDA, CDR2 SQIVND (reference sequence).

This clonotype was seen repeatedly, ten times or more. The V and J genes are TRBV7-2 and TRBJ2-2; TRBD1 might be the D (5 bases). The CDR3 has 13 residues. Germline CDR1 is SGHTA and CDR2 is FQGNSA. V shed 6 bases and J shed 1 base, with 6 bases lying between them. The CDR3 reads CASRQGNTGELFF. The CDR3 DNA is TGTGCCAGCAGGCAGGGGAACACCGGGGAGCTGTTTTTT.

The chain recombines TRBV4-1 with TRBJ1-2; no firm D call. V was clipped by 1 base and J by 5 bases, with 11 bases between them. Per the germline V gene, CDR1 is MGHRA and CDR2 is YSYEKL. The CDR3 runs to 14 residues. Here the CDR3 reads CASSQVGRYYGYTF. The CDR3 DNA follows: TGCGCCAGCAGCCAAGTCGGCAGATATTATGGCTACACCTTC.

The V and J genes are TRBV5-1 and TRBJ1-1, with 10 bases identical to TRBD1. Per the germline V gene, CDR1 is SGHRS and CDR2 is YFSETQ. The CDR3 extends over 15 amino acids. J gave up 5 bases and V 3 bases, and 7 bases lay outside the gene matches. CDR3 nucleotide sequence: TGCGCCAGCAGCTGGGTCCCGGGACAGGGGACTGAAGCTTTCTTT. It specifies CASSWVPGQGTEAFF.

The chain is built from TRBV7-9 and TRBJ2-2; 11 nucleotides agree with TRBD2. Germline CDR1 is SEHNR and CDR2 is FQNEAQ (reference sequence). The CDR3 runs to 20 residues. Germline trimming cut 5 bases from V and 0 bases from J; bases unmatched to any gene: 14. In DNA form, the CDR3 reads TGTGCCAGCAGCAAATCTCGTCCTAGCGGGAGGTTCGCGAACACCGGGGAGCTGTTTTTT. Its protein product is CASSKSRPSGRFANTGELFF.

V and J are TRBV7-9 and TRBJ2-7; D is tentatively TRBD1 or TRBD2 (5 bases each). This CDR3 spans 14 amino acids. With 2 bases removed from V and 6 bases from J, the gap between germline ends came to 14 bases. Germline CDR1 is SEHNR and CDR2 is FQNEAQ (reference sequence). The DNA of the CDR3 is TGTGCCAGCAGCTTACCGGGGCCCCCCTCCGAGCAGTACTTC. This encodes CASSLPGPPSEQYF. The full variable domain, in which reference TRBV7-9 and TRBJ2-7 provide the parts outside the CDR3, is DTGVSQNPRHKITKRGQNVTFRCDPISEHNRLYWYRQTLGQGPEFLTYFQNEAQLEKSRLLSDRFSAERPKGSFSTLEIQRTEQGDSAMYLCASSLPGPPSEQYFGPGTRLTVT.

The rearrangement uses TRBV11-2 and TRBJ2-5; D may match TRBD1 or TRBD2 (5 bases each). The CDR3 runs to 17 residues. V lost 3 bases, J lost 7 bases, and 24 bases lay in between. The germline CDR1 and CDR2 sequences are SGHAT and FQNNGV. The CDR3 bases are TGTGCCAGCAGCTTGGGAAACGAGGGGTTGGGGGACGGGACCCAGTACTTC. Its translation is CASSLGNEGLGDGTQYF.

This clonotype showed up just a few times. V and J are TRBV7-2 and TRBJ2-6; D is unresolved. V shed 0 bases and J shed 0 bases, with 9 bases lying between them. The CDR3 covers 17 residues. Germline V CDR1 and CDR2: SGHTA, FQGNSA. The CDR3 sequence: CASSLAGPPSGANVLTF. DNA of the CDR3: TGTGCCAGCAGCTTAGCGGGCCCGCCCTCTGGGGCCAACGTCCTGACTTTC.

To note about this clonotype: The junction departs from the called germline gene at one end, perhaps through a read error. This sequence joins TRBV11-3 and TRBJ1-1; possible D gene TRBD1, 5 bases. There are 14 residues in the CDR3. Germline V gene sequence: CDR1 SGHNT, CDR2 YENEEA. CDR3 sequence: CASSLGGGNPEAFF. The CDR3 DNA sequence: TGTGCCAGCAGCTTAGGGGGGGGGAACCCTGAAGCTTTCTTT.

This chain connects TRBV4-3 to TRBJ2-7; the D gene is possibly TRBD2 (5 bases). CDR3 length equals 15 residues. Per the germline V gene, CDR1 is LGHNA and CDR2 is YSLEER. Trimming stripped 1 base from V and 2 bases from J, with 12 bases between. The CDR3 loop is CASSQARAFTYEQYF. CDR3 DNA sequence: TGCGCCAGCAGCCAAGCGCGGGCATTTACCTACGAGCAGTACTTC.

This clonotype was observed at least ten times. The V gene is TRBV12-3 or TRBV12-4, the J gene TRBJ1-2; D is ambiguous. V gave up 4 bases and J gave up 0 bases, with 3 bases separating them. CDR3 length: 12 residues. CDR3 nucleotide sequence: TGTGCCAGCAGTTCCCCTAACTATGGCTACACCTTC. This translates into CASSSPNYGYTF.

V usage is TRBV7-6 and J usage is TRBJ2-3; TRBD1 or TRBD2 may be the D gene (6 bases each). The V gene's germline CDR1 is SGHVS and CDR2 FNYEAQ. There are 14 residues in the CDR3. With 8 bases removed from V and 8 bases from J, the gap between germline ends came to 20 bases. CDR3 sequence reads: CASGEQLGGGTQYF. Written as DNA, the CDR3 is TGTGCCAGCGGAGAGCAACTAGGAGGGGGTACGCAGTATTTT. Using reference TRBV7-6 and TRBJ2-3 for the parts outside the CDR3, the full variable domain is GAGVSQSPRYKVTKRGQDVALRCDPISGHVSLYWYRQALGQGPEFLTYFNYEAQQDKSGLPNDRFSAERPEGSISTLTIQRTEQRDSAMYRCASGEQLGGGTQYFGPGTRLTVL.